These T cell receptor beta chains were read from a single sample in a study of a mutant IDH1 vaccine in newly diagnosed glioma. Some clones are missing from TCRdb's copy, which holds only in-frame ones; the method was immunoSEQ multiplex PCR. The table includes 77,000 or so clones, 75% to 90% detected once. Antigen specificity for these receptors is unknown. This sample comprised PBMCs, obtained from a glioma patient whose treatment included an IDH1 peptide vaccine. The receptors shown here come from a woman in her fifties or sixties with glioma. CDR3s leave out the opening cysteine and the closing phenylalanine or tryptophan. Each record gives: clone size, V gene, J gene, CDR3 protein. The size entry is marked missing in some rows and otherwise reads once, few, many or a size class.

>once|TRBV27|TRBJ2-3
ASSSFRGAGVGTDTQY
>.|TRBV11-2|TRBJ2-7
ASSVRQGSYEQY
>.|TRBV2|TRBJ1-6
ASREQGAQVSPLH
>.|TRBV18|TRBJ2-5
ASRTIRATEETQY
>once|TRBV7-6|TRBJ2-5
ASSLGLAGGLVETQY
>once|TRBV28|TRBJ2-7
ASSESGTGLREQY
>.|TRBV7-8|TRBJ2-1
ASSLYRATPVGIGQF
>.|TRBV6-1|.
ASSEGRHNLYEQY
>.|TRBV30|TRBJ2-7
AWSDDRRYEQY
>.|TRBV30|TRBJ1-6
AWSVRGNSPLH
>.|TRBV6-6|TRBJ1-5
ASSYSWDRDQPQH
>.|TRBV2|TRBJ1-4
ASTRETYEKLF
>.|TRBV28|TRBJ1-5
ASTWGGDRPQH
>.|TRBV2|TRBJ1-1
ASLGGYPEAF
>.|TRBV19|TRBJ1-3
ASTIDGSGNTIY
>.|TRBV11-2|TRBJ2-7
ASSLDLRGGSGYEQY
>once|TRBV7-9|TRBJ2-5
ASSPALLARETQY
>few|TRBV28|TRBJ2-5
ASSSPNQETQY
>once|TRBV28|TRBJ1-2
ASSPNRNYGYT
>.|TRBV7-9|TRBJ2-7
ASSLFSGHYEQY
>few|TRBV2|TRBJ2-7
ASRNSGRGTYEQY
>.|TRBV7-9|TRBJ2-7
ASSLGQPRSYEQY
>.|TRBV6-5|TRBJ1-1
ASRKRQANTEAF
>.|TRBV29-1|TRBJ2-1
SGRDRGINEQF
>.|TRBV27|TRBJ2-5
ASSLAGEGQETQY
>.|TRBV6-5|TRBJ2-1
ASSRLAGVVF
>.|TRBV7-3|TRBJ2-3
ASSLLAGGLLGGTDTQY
>.|TRBV7-9|TRBJ2-7
ASSLWSDEQY
>.|TRBV6-5|TRBJ2-1
ASSYRTGSSYNEQF
>.|TRBV19|TRBJ2-5
ASSMVFGSWETQY
>once|TRBV5-1|TRBJ1-2
ASKRRQGASYGYT
>.|TRBV7-2|TRBJ2-1
ASSPGLAGGNEQF
>.|TRBV11-2|TRBJ2-3
ASSLEAGRTDTQY
>.|TRBV2|TRBJ2-7
ASRTGSEQY
>.|TRBV6-5|TRBJ1-2
ASNARGQGGYT
>.|TRBV13|TRBJ1-2
ASSLYGNFYGYT
>.|TRBV21-1|TRBJ2-5
ASSKDGQETQY
>.|TRBV30|TRBJ2-7
AWTGDRGYEQY
>.|TRBV30|TRBJ2-7
AWGPKGPSYEQY
>.|TRBV9|TRBJ2-7
ASSVGGGARYEQY
>.|TRBV30|TRBJ1-5
AWSPATGGHQPQH
>few|TRBV7-9|TRBJ1-1
ASSLPAEAF
>.|TRBV30|TRBJ2-2
AWTRGTGELF
>.|TRBV5-8|TRBJ2-7
ASSAGGGYEQY
>.|TRBV25-1|TRBJ1-4
ASSDHPGPTNEKLF
>.|TRBV18|.
ASSPWEGTRYEQY
>.|TRBV19|TRBJ1-2
ASSIRVGGQGYGYT
>.|TRBV5-1|TRBJ2-3
ASSLYGTGGGADTQY
>.|TRBV5-4|TRBJ2-5
ASSLPPRQETQY
>.|TRBV11-3|TRBJ2-1
ASSLDRAGSSVNEQF
>.|TRBV27|TRBJ2-3
ASGEGWTDTQY
>.|TRBV30|TRBJ2-7
AWSVDGFPSGDEQY
>.|TRBV11-2|TRBJ2-1
ASTRLTGAQF
>.|TRBV28|TRBJ1-1
ASRGTEAF
>few|TRBV29-1|TRBJ1-5
SVALGANQPQH
>.|TRBV7-9|TRBJ2-4
ASSSFRGLTIAKNIQY
>.|TRBV5-5|TRBJ1-2
ASSLRTTGTGASYGYT